This T cell receptor beta chain stems from a study of shared clonotypes between healthy human individuals. Study information: Plates per donor: three CD4 naive, three CD4 memory, two CD8 naive, one CD8 memory.

Findings of the study overall: It was expected that sequencing depth would affect clonotype sharing among donors.

As processed by the authors: Filtering was not the same, since immunoSEQ gave junction-only sequences without quality scores. The method was immunoSEQ multiplex PCR; TCRdb's version includes in-frame clones alone and lacks a portion of them. That table furnishes V, J and clone size, whereas the DNA furnished D and trimming. Of more than 2 million clones in the sample, 90% to 95% were seen once. As to this clone: Its antigen is currently unknown.

The CDR3 spans 14 residues. Deletions cut 0 bases from V and 7 bases from J, with 9 bases between. Germline V gene lookup returns CDR1 SEHNR and CDR2 FQNEAQ (reference sequence). CD8 cells classed as naive were CD45RO-negative and positively selected for CCR7, excluding terminally differentiated effector memory CD45RA+ cells. This chain connects TRBV7-9 to TRBJ2-2; TRBD2 is a possible D gene (6 bases). This sequence originates from a man between 18 and 29 years old in good health. Some clones in this sample may be carry-over from other donors' samples. Sequencing used naive CD8+ T cells from PBMCs. CDR3 DNA: TGTGCCAGCAGCTTAGCGTTGGGAGGCGGGGAGCTGTTTTTT. The encoded protein is CASSLALGGGELFF.